This TCR beta chain was sequenced in a study of shared clonotypes between healthy human individuals. Germline V CDR1 and CDR2: SGHDN, FVKESK. Deletions cut 1 base from V and 8 bases from J, with 14 bases between. The CDR3 is made up of 15 amino acids. The sorted-subset replicate PCRs were given about 210 ng DNA, which is roughly 30,000 T cell genomes. Sequencing used immunoSEQ multiplex PCR; TCRdb keeps in-frame clones, though not all of them. The sample contains about 1.5 million clones, roughly 98% of which appear only once. The gene calls are TRBV14 and TRBJ1-4; D is possibly TRBD1 (5 bases). Material: naive CD4+ T cells sorted from blood. Subset denoted: CD45RA+ positively selected. This TCR was sampled from a man aged 25-45 years in good health. The CDR3 protein is CASSQVRGSREKLFF. The CDR3 bases are TGTGCCAGCAGCCAAGTCCGGGGGTCTAGAGAAAAACTGTTTTTT.